A selection of T cell receptor beta chains follows, all from one sample in a study of cytomegalovirus exposure and HLA in healthy donors. Sequencing used immunoSEQ multiplex PCR; TCRdb keeps in-frame clones, though not all of them. Of roughly 87,000 clones in the sample, approximately 75% are singletons; the top ten hold about 4%. The sequencing input was PBMCs. The receptors were gathered from a man in his fifties or sixties in good health and CMV-seronegative. CDR3s include the opening cysteine and the closing phenylalanine or tryptophan. The D gene is left open where the match is weak. Size is stated for part of the rows, as once, few or many counts, or as a class when the clone is expanded.

>.|TRBJ2-7|TRBV2|TRBD2
CASRIAGGPSKQYF
TGTGCCAGCAGGATAGCGGGGGGCCCCTCCAAGCAGTACTTC
>.|TRBJ1-1|TRBV5-1|TRBD1
CASSLVAGGPLNTEAFF
TGCGCCAGCAGCTTGGTGGCAGGGGGACCCTTGAACACTGAAGCTTTCTTT
>.|TRBJ1-1|TRBV6-6|.
CASSYLGTEAFF
TGTGCCAGCAGTTACTTAGGGACAGAAGCTTTCTTT
>few|TRBJ2-5|TRBV6-5|TRBD1
CASSYSGTVIQETQYF
TGTGCCAGCAGTTATTCCGGGACAGTCATACAAGAGACCCAGTACTTC
>.|TRBJ2-3|TRBV5-1|TRBD2
CASSFGLAGGVGGTDTQYF
TGCGCCAGCAGCTTTGGACTAGCGGGGGGAGTAGGAGGCACAGATACGCAGTATTTT
>.|TRBJ1-1|TRBV27|.
CASRNVVNTEAFF
TGTGCCAGCCGAAATGTAGTGAACACTGAAGCTTTCTTT
>.|TRBJ2-1|TRBV30|TRBD1
CAWSTYRGPFSEQFF
TGTGCCTGGAGTACCTACAGGGGGCCTTTTAGTGAGCAGTTCTTC
>.|TRBJ2-3|TRBV19|.
CASRPGGISDTQYF
TGTGCCAGTAGGCCCGGGGGAATATCAGATACGCAGTATTTT
>.|TRBJ1-2|TRBV12-5|.
CASGWEAAGGGYTF
TGTGCTAGTGGTTGGGAGGCGGCAGGTGGTGGCTACACCTTC
>.|TRBJ2-7|TRBV9|.
CASSLSGTSLSEQYF
TGTGCCAGCAGCCTGTCCGGGACATCCCTCTCTGAGCAGTACTTC
>.|TRBJ2-3|TRBV7-9|TRBD1
CASSLRTGFRDTQYF
TGTGCCAGCAGCTTAAGGACAGGGTTCCGAGATACGCAGTATTTT
>.|TRBJ2-7|TRBV6-5|TRBD1
CASRGTGGYEQYF
TGTGCCAGCAGGGGGACAGGGGGCTACGAGCAGTACTTC
>.|TRBJ1-1|TRBV19|.
CASSIPNTEAFF
TGTGCCAGTAGTATTCCTAACACTGAAGCTTTCTTT
>.|TRBJ1-2|TRBV29-1|.
CSVEFGNRAQFYGYTF
TGCAGCGTTGAATTTGGTAACAGGGCCCAATTCTATGGCTACACCTTC
>.|TRBJ1-1|TRBV5-6|TRBD1
CASSLGRGYTEAFF
TGTGCCAGCAGCTTGGGCAGGGGGTACACTGAAGCTTTCTTT
>.|TRBJ2-7|TRBV27|.
CASSFRGETYEQYF
TGTGCCAGCAGTTTCCGAGGAGAGACCTACGAGCAGTACTTC
>few|TRBJ1-1|TRBV5-1|.
CASSQDSGGPFERAEAFF
TGCGCCAGCAGCCAAGACAGTGGAGGGCCCTTCGAAAGAGCTGAAGCTTTCTTT
>.|TRBJ2-3|TRBV14|TRBD2
CASSPTLAVSTQYF
TGTGCCAGCAGTCCCACCCTAGCGGTTAGTACGCAGTATTTT
>.|TRBJ2-3|TRBV5-4|.
CASSSLATDTQYF
TGTGCCAGCAGCTCGCTAGCGACAGATACGCAGTATTTT
>.|TRBJ1-6|TRBV30|TRBD1
CAWSLDRGRASPLHF
TGTGCCTGGAGCTTGGACAGGGGGCGCGCATCACCCCTCCACTTT
>.|TRBJ1-5|TRBV7-9|.
CASSLGGGRGLNQPQHF
TGTGCCAGCAGCTTGGGGGGGGGCAGGGGATTAAATCAGCCCCAGCATTTT
>.|TRBJ2-7|TRBV2|.
CASSLPREQYF
TGTGCCAGCAGTTTACCGCGCGAGCAGTACTTC
>.|TRBJ2-1|TRBV6-1|TRBD2
CASSERAPSGGNYNEQFF
TGTGCCAGCAGTGAGAGGGCCCCTAGCGGGGGGAACTACAATGAGCAGTTCTTC
>.|TRBJ1-5|TRBV6-1|.
CASSYGSGEPQHF
TGTGCCAGCAGTTATGGTAGCGGGGAGCCCCAGCATTTT
>few|TRBJ1-1|TRBV5-6|.
CASSFGQGSTEAFF
TGTGCCAGCAGCTTTGGTCAGGGGAGCACTGAAGCTTTCTTT
>.|TRBJ2-1|TRBV2|TRBD2
CASRDGLAGGHEQFF
TGTGCCAGCAGAGACGGACTAGCGGGGGGGCATGAGCAGTTCTTC
>.|TRBJ2-3|TRBV18|TRBD1
CASSPRQGAGTDTQYF
TGTGCCAGCTCACCGCGCCAGGGGGCCGGCACAGATACGCAGTATTTT
>.|TRBJ2-3|TRBV9|TRBD2
CASSVSGGTDTQYF
TGTGCCAGCAGCGTTAGCGGGGGCACAGATACGCAGTATTTT
>.|TRBJ1-4|TRBV19|.
CASSSWSGVTNEKLFF
TGTGCCAGTAGTTCTTGGTCAGGGGTCACTAATGAAAAACTGTTTTTT
>.|TRBJ1-2|TRBV30|TRBD1
CAWSVRDRYTVYGYTF
TGTGCCTGGAGTGTTAGGGACAGGTACACGGTCTATGGCTACACCTTC
>.|TRBJ1-1|TRBV29-1|.
CSVDVGQTMNTEAFF
TGCAGCGTTGATGTCGGACAGACTATGAACACTGAAGCTTTCTTT
>.|TRBJ1-2|TRBV29-1|.
CSVAQGDYGYTF
TGCAGCGTTGCACAGGGAGACTATGGCTACACCTTC
>.|TRBJ1-1|TRBV12-5|.
CASGLEPGTEAFF
TGTGCTAGTGGTTTGGAACCAGGGACTGAAGCTTTCTTT
>.|TRBJ1-1|TRBV5-1|TRBD1
CASSKAQTGDGENGEAFF
TGCGCCAGCAGCAAGGCTCAAACAGGGGATGGGGAAAATGGTGAAGCTTTCTTT
>.|TRBJ1-5|TRBV19|TRBD1
CASSQDREEPQHF
TGTGCCAGTAGCCAGGACAGGGAGGAGCCCCAGCATTTT
>few|TRBJ1-1|TRBV7-6|.
CASSLSRGLNTEAFF
TGTGCCAGCAGCTTATCGCGGGGGTTGAACACTGAAGCTTTCTTT